This T cell receptor (beta chain) stems from a study of identical twins. The study's findings and limits: The more abundant beta clonotypes in cord blood had fewer insertions, and memory repertoires did not show this.

The CDR3 covers 16 residues. Between the trimmed V and J ends, which lost 2 bases and 2 bases, there was a span of 13 bases. Donors were all healthy Caucasians. To note about this clonotype: Antigen: not known.

TCRdb analysed the 5' RACE reads with MiXCR anew, one entry per CDR3 protein. The sample consists of approximately 230,000 distinct CDR3 sequences, under 8.5% of them appearing once. These data were also filed under a second study, of T cells expressing NK-cell markers. That study reports: Several donors showed these clonotypes also leading the CD3+CD56-NKG2C+ fraction.

What was sequenced was CD8+ T cells sorted from blood. The chain uses TRBV12-3 or TRBV12-4 and TRBJ1-5, with a possible D match to TRBD1 (6 bases). The source of this sequence is a young woman in good health. CDR3 region: CASSLRGAQGNQPQHF. In nucleotides, the CDR3 is TGTGCCAGCAGTTTACGGGGGGCGCAGGGCAATCAGCCCCAGCATTTT.